This T cell receptor (beta chain) was obtained from a study of blood T cells in healthy people across ages. General study points: A greater number of naive CD4+ cells and higher diversity distinguished long-lived donors from aged donors. As naive T cell percentage varied, TCR beta diversity correlated strongly with it.

A second PCR, run for roughly 7 to 11 cycles, used a sample-barcoded 5' primer plus a J-beta primer mix. TCRdb reprocessed the 5' RACE reads via MiXCR and lists one record per CDR3 protein. Altogether 550,000 to 750,000 distinct CDR3 sequences are present, roughly 21% being singletons, with the ten largest covering roughly 3.6%. This clonotype has more than one count but fewer than ten. What it binds is not known. The TCR originated in a man aged 70 or older in good health. The material sequenced was blood.

The CDR3 sequence: CSAQRTGDEQYF. As DNA, the CDR3 is TGCAGTGCTCAAAGGACGGGAGACGAGCAGTACTTC. V gene TRBV20-1 combines with J gene TRBJ2-7, with TRBD2 as a possible D gene (6 bases). This CDR3 contains 12 residues. Trimming removed 5 bases from V and 5 bases from J, with 13 bases in between. Germline CDR1 and CDR2: DFQATT and SNEGSKA (reference sequence).